Detailed here is one TCR beta chain. Its specificity is not known. Once RNA had been extracted, it was reverse transcribed into cDNA to act as the sequencing template. Clones were read by immunoSEQ multiplex PCR, and TCRdb kept only the in-frame ones, dropping some. The sample has some 110,000 clones, approximately 60% seen once. The sample is drawn from a study of CD8+ T cells in alopecia areata. The authors sorted CD4+ and CD8+ T cells from PBMCs. General observations from the study: For lesional scalp, especially alopecia totalis/universalis, clonality was higher than in normal scalp. Among patients, TCR sharing was less clear than in mice, a difference possibly due in part to HLA diversity in the patient population. Sequencing of scalp samples also captures resident alphabeta T cells of normal skin.

Germline V gene lookup returns CDR1 SQVTM and CDR2 ANQGSEA. The V gene end was trimmed by 4 bases and the J gene end by 6 bases; junction bases not matched to a gene: 8. This CDR3 region has 14 residues. The source material was CD4+ T cells sorted from blood. This clonotype originated in a human donor in good health. V and J are TRBV29-1 and TRBJ2-7; 11 bases match TRBD1. The CDR3 DNA follows: TGCAGCGTTGTCGGACAGGGGGCGGCGTCCGAGCAGTACTTC. Residues: CSVVGQGAASEQYF.